The T cell receptor (beta chain) under discussion was sequenced for a study of OX40 agonist ivuxolimab in advanced cancers. Across the study: Patients' therapy was ivuxolimab, an antibody that acts as an agonist of OX40 (CD134). Regarding the study as a whole: CD8+ T cells were the subset that, on average, had more expanded clones than CD4+. The antigens recognized by the expanded peripheral T cells, that is their antigen specificity, were not determined.

Profiled with immunoSEQ multiplex PCR; TCRdb holds only in-frame clones, not every one. The sample gives over 30,000 clones, roughly four fifths of which show up once; under 2% is in the top ten. By sample fraction, this clone is medium-sized (0.01 to 0.1%). As yet, its antigen is unknown. The CDR3 covers 14 residues. Trimming removed 6 bases at V and 1 base at J, with 12 bases between. The germline V gene has CDR1 MNHNS and CDR2 SASEGT. This TCR was sampled from an adult with an advanced solid tumor such as melanoma, head and neck, liver or kidney cancer. The sample here was CD4+ or CD8+ T cells sorted from blood, taken in a trial of the OX40 agonist ivuxolimab. J is TRBJ1-2 and V is TRBV6-1; a weak D match, TRBD1 (6 bases). CDR3 sequence reads: CASRTDRINYGYTF. The CDR3 coding sequence is TGTGCCAGCAGAACTGACAGGATTAACTATGGCTACACCTTC.